The sequence of this TCR beta chain was determined in a study of CD8+ T cells in alopecia areata. As for the study in general: Treated individuals took tofacitinib by mouth, 5 to 10 mg twice daily. Treatment ran 6 to 18 months, with 6 months of follow-up afterward.

Sequencing templates came from extracted RNA that was reverse transcribed into cDNA. The protocol was immunoSEQ multiplex PCR, while the TCRdb copy is restricted to in-frame clones and leaves out a portion. The sample contains 140,000 to 150,000 clones, about 87% of which appear only once. Study-level points and caveats: Among patients, TCR sharing was less clear than in mice, a difference possibly due in part to HLA diversity in the patient population.

The CDR3 spans 16 residues. V was trimmed by 4 bases and J by 5 bases, leaving 19 bases between them. Germline CDR1 and CDR2: SGHTS and YDEGEE. Researchers gathered lesional scalp punch biopsies and peripheral blood from patients with alopecia areata. This clone showed up just once. Its antigen is unknown. The clonotype was recovered from a human donor with alopecia areata. The V and J genes are TRBV5-8 and TRBJ1-5, with a tentative D call TRBD1 (5 bases). The sequencing here drew on CD8+ T cells sorted from blood, taken at week 0. CDR3 residues: CASSAGIVQGYQPQHF. The DNA for the CDR3 is TGTGCCAGCAGCGCCGGCATAGTGCAGGGTTATCAGCCCCAGCATTTT.